The 30 T cell receptor beta chains below all came from one sample that was sequenced in a study of blood T cell repertoires in COVID-19. Only in-frame clones appear in the TCRdb table, and some are missing; sequencing was by immunoSEQ multiplex PCR. The sample consists of roughly 50,000 clones, about 77% of them appearing once. Sequenced: peripheral blood. The receptors were sampled from a human donor with active or convalescent COVID-19. The donor label of this sample is uncertain.

There are a few counts of this clone. The chain links TRBV4-2 to TRBJ2-7; D perhaps matches TRBD2 (5 bases). Between the trimmed V and J ends, which lost 0 bases and 6 bases, there was a span of 12 bases. CDR3 length: 14 residues. CDR1 and CDR2 (germline): LGHNA, YNFKEQ. The CDR3 loop is CASSQDRLAREQYF. In nucleotides, the CDR3 is TGTGCCAGCAGCCAAGATCGCCTAGCACGCGAGCAGTACTTC.

The chain recombines TRBV29-1 with TRBJ2-1; TRBD1 matches at 8 bases. The CDR3 totals 11 residues. Germline loops: CDR1 SQVTM, CDR2 ANQGSEA. CDR3 loop: CRGQEYNEQFF. The CDR3 region has the DNA TGCAGGGGACAGGAGTACAATGAGCAGTTCTTC.

This clone is termed medium-sized. V and J are TRBV2 and TRBJ2-7; 8 bases fit TRBD2. Germline V CDR1 and CDR2: SNHLY, FYNNEI. V lost 4 bases to trimming and J lost 4 bases; unmatched junction nucleotides: 9. There are 15 residues in the CDR3. CDR3 protein: CASSVGSGTPYEQYF. CDR3 DNA: TGTGCCAGCAGTGTTGGTAGCGGGACCCCATACGAGCAGTACTTC.

This clone has just a few counts. This rearrangement joins TRBV5-1 to TRBJ2-7; possible D gene TRBD2, 6 bases. The ends were cut back, 4 bases at V and 3 bases at J, with 11 bases in the middle. The CDR3 is made up of 13 amino acids. The germline CDR1 and CDR2 sequences are SGHRS and YFSETQ. CDR3 sequence: CASSHRENYEQYF. The DNA for the CDR3 is TGCGCCAGCAGCCACCGGGAGAACTACGAGCAGTACTTC. Using reference TRBV5-1 and TRBJ2-7 for the parts outside the CDR3, the full variable domain is KAGVTQTPRYLIKTRGQQVTLSCSPISGHRSVSWYQQTPGQGLQFLFEYFSETQRNKGNFPGRFSGRQFSNSRSEMNVSTLELGDSALYLCASSHRENYEQYFGPGTRLTVT.

V is TRBV28 and J is TRBJ2-1, with D maybe TRBD2 (6 bases). The CDR3 runs 14 residues. V shed 7 bases and J shed 2 bases, with 12 bases lying between them. Germline CDR1 and CDR2: MDHEN and SYDVKM. CDR3 DNA sequence: TGTGCCAGCATTCCCGGCGGGACCTACAATGAGCAGTTCTTC. Its translation is CASIPGGTYNEQFF.

This chain links TRBV7-3 with TRBJ1-1; TRBD1 aligns across 8 bases. The CDR3 is 14 residues long. Per germline, CDR1 SGHTA and CDR2 FQGTGA. Germline trimming cut 5 bases from V and 3 bases from J; bases unmatched to any gene: 5. The CDR3 DNA reads as TGTGCCAGCAGCCCAAAGACAGGGGACACTGAAGCTTTCTTT. The encoded protein is CASSPKTGDTEAFF.

This chain uses TRBV5-1 with TRBJ2-3; 9 bases fit TRBD2. The CDR3 has 17 amino acids. The junction had 11 bases not matched to a gene; V was cut back by 4 bases and J by 2 bases. Germline CDR1 is SGHRS and CDR2 is YFSETQ. As DNA, the CDR3 is TGCGCCAGCAGCGTCTTGGAGACTAGCGGCAACACAGATACGCAGTATTTT. It codes for CASSVLETSGNTDTQYF.

V gene TRBV7-2 combines with J gene TRBJ1-4; D is ambiguous. V dropped 2 bases and J dropped 4 bases, with 11 bases sitting between them. The germline gives CDR1 SGHTA, CDR2 FQGNSA. The length of the CDR3 is 15 residues. The CDR3 loop reads CASSLTAGNNEKLFF. Here the CDR3 DNA reads TGTGCCAGCAGCTTAACGGCAGGCAATAATGAAAAACTGTTTTTT.

This clone occurred once. The chain links TRBV24-1 to TRBJ2-7, with 13 bases identical to TRBD2. Germline CDR1 is KGHDR and CDR2 is SFDVKD. V gave up 7 bases and J gave up 3 bases; unmatched junction bases: 14. The CDR3 has 18 residues. The CDR3 loop reads CATRDPGLAGPALYEQYF. The CDR3 nucleotides are TGTGCCACCAGGGATCCGGGACTAGCGGGACCTGCTCTCTACGAGCAGTACTTC.

The V and J genes are TRBV28 and TRBJ1-6; 7 positions match TRBD1. The CDR3 is 17 residues long. Germline loops: CDR1 MDHEN, CDR2 SYDVKM. Germline trimming cut 5 bases from V and 8 bases from J; bases unmatched to any gene: 15. The CDR3 spells CASSSFRRGMTYSPLHF. The CDR3 nucleotides are TGTGCCAGCAGTAGTTTCCGCAGGGGGATGACCTATTCACCCCTCCACTTT.

The gene calls are TRBV6-8 and TRBJ2-7; 8 bases map to TRBD2. CDR3 size: 16 residues. J lost 6 bases, V lost 4 bases, and 14 bases had no gene match. Germline CDR1 MNHGY, CDR2 SAAAGT. CDR3 amino acids: CASSFIRAAGVGEQYF. CDR3 bases: TGTGCCAGCAGTTTCATCCGCGCAGCGGGAGTCGGCGAGCAGTACTTC.

The rearrangement links TRBV3-1 (or the pseudogene TRBV3-2) to TRBJ1-2; possible D gene TRBD1, 5 bases. Trimming shortened V by 2 bases and J by 11 bases, and 9 bases separated the two germline ends. The length of the CDR3 is 11 residues. Germline loops: CDR1 LGHDT, CDR2 YNNKEL (reference sequence). CDR3 sequence: CASSQNRQYTF. DNA of the CDR3: TGTGCCAGCAGCCAAAATAGACAGTACACCTTC.

The chain joins TRBV30 to TRBJ2-2; 9 nucleotides line up with TRBD1. This CDR3 has 15 residues. Germline CDR1 GTSNPN, CDR2 SVGIG (reference sequence). With 7 bases clipped from V and 4 bases from J, the junction kept 10 bases outside the gene matches. CDR3 in DNA: TGTGCCTCCTTCCCCCGGGACAGGGCCACCGGGGAGCTGTTTTTT. Amino acid sequence: CASFPRDRATGELFF. The whole variable domain, filled in from reference TRBV30 and TRBJ2-2, reads SQTIHQWPATLVQPVGSPLSLECTVEGTSNPNLYWYRQAAGRGLQLLFYSVGIGQISSEVPQNLSASRPQDRQFILSSKKLLLSDSGFYLCASFPRDRATGELFFGEGSRLTVL.

This chain uses TRBV7-2 with TRBJ2-1, with D possibly TRBD1 on 5 matching bases. The V end was cut by 2 bases, the J end by 3 bases, with 11 bases between. Germline assignment: CDR1 SGHTA and CDR2 FQGNSA. The CDR3 is 15 amino acids. The CDR3 loop is CASSLIGAYYNEQFF. The CDR3 DNA follows: TGTGCCAGCAGCTTAATAGGGGCTTACTACAATGAGCAGTTCTTC.

The chain couples TRBV24-1 to TRBJ2-1; 7 nucleotides align to TRBD2. Germline CDR1 KGHDR, CDR2 SFDVKD. V was pared by 3 bases and J by 0 bases, with 7 bases of the junction left unmatched. The CDR3 has 17 amino acids. CDR3 coding DNA: TGTGCCACCAGTGATGCGGCAGGGAGGGACTCCTACAATGAGCAGTTCTTC. It codes for CATSDAAGRDSYNEQFF.

In this sample, this clone turned up many times. This chain uses TRBV12-3 or TRBV12-4 with TRBJ2-7, with TRBD1 matching 7 bases. This CDR3 region has 13 residues. Unmatched junction bases numbered 5, after V lost 5 bases and J lost 4 bases. The CDR3 nucleotides are TGTGCCAGCAGTCCTACAGGGGAATACGAGCAGTACTTC. Encoded protein: CASSPTGEYEQYF.

This sequence joins TRBV4-1 and TRBJ1-2; D not resolved. Per the germline V gene, CDR1 is MGHRA and CDR2 is YSYEKL. V gave up 4 bases and J gave up 8 bases, with 8 bases separating them. The CDR3 contains 11 residues. DNA of the CDR3: TGCGCCAGCAGCCGGGGAGAAGGCTACACCTTC. This translates into CASSRGEGYTF.

CDR3 residues: CASSEMDRMTSGNTIYF. CDR3 DNA sequence: TGTGCCAGCAGTGAAATGGACAGGATGACCTCTGGAAACACCATATATTTT. This chain connects TRBV6-1 to TRBJ1-3, with 7 positions matching TRBD1. From germline, CDR1 is MNHNS and CDR2 SASEGT. The CDR3 has 17 residues. Trimming at V came to 2 bases and at J to 0 bases, leaving 7 bases not matched to a gene.

In this sample, this clone turned up a few times. The chain is built from TRBV4-2 and TRBJ1-2, with a weak D call TRBD1 (6 bases). The V end lost 4 bases, the J end lost 2 bases, and 11 bases lay between the germline ends. In germline, CDR1 is LGHNA, CDR2 YNFKEQ. This CDR3 contains 14 residues. CDR3 nucleotide sequence: TGTGCCAGCAGCCCGCAGACAGGAAACTATGGCTACACCTTC. This translates into CASSPQTGNYGYTF.

This sequence joins TRBV30 and TRBJ2-5, with 7 bases matching TRBD2. This CDR3 is 13 amino acids long. Germline-derived CDR1 and CDR2 are GTSNPN and SVGIG (reference sequence). The V segment lost 5 bases and the J segment 3 bases; nucleotides outside the gene matches: 6. The chain's CDR3 is CAWSSGTKETQYF. The CDR3 DNA reads TGTGCCTGGTCTAGCGGTACAAAAGAGACCCAGTACTTC.

In the case of this clone: Other DNA sequences in this sample translate to the same CDR3. The V and J genes are TRBV19 and TRBJ2-7, with 12 nucleotides matching TRBD2. The CDR3 is 15 amino acids. J gave up 4 bases and V 5 bases, and 6 bases lay outside the gene matches. CDR1 is LNHDA, CDR2 SQIVND, per germline (reference sequence). For the CDR3, the DNA is TGTGCCAGTAGTCCGACTAGCGGGAGAGGGTACGAGCAGTACTTC. Amino acids: CASSPTSGRGYEQYF.

The J gene is TRBJ2-3, the V gene TRBV4-1; TRBD2 matches at 8 bases. CDR3 size: 17 residues. From germline, CDR1 is MGHRA and CDR2 YSYEKL. The V and J ends lost 2 bases and 7 bases, in that order; junction bases with no gene match: 14. The CDR3 DNA is TGCGCCAGCAGCCAAAAGCGGGGGAGGCGGACCGCATATACGCAGTATTTT. Protein: CASSQKRGRRTAYTQYF.

This chain connects TRBV15 to TRBJ1-6, with 8 bases matching TRBD1. The CDR3 is 15 amino acids. The germline V gene encodes CDR1 LNHNV and CDR2 YYDKDF (reference sequence). Trimming at V came to 3 bases and at J to 7 bases, leaving 5 bases not matched to a gene. The CDR3 DNA follows: TGTGCCACCAGCAGCCGGACAGGGAGCAATTCACCCCTCCACTTT. Translation gives CATSSRTGSNSPLHF.

The CDR3 sequence: CASSYSFQAFYNEQFF. DNA of the CDR3: TGTGCCAGCAGTTACTCTTTTCAGGCCTTCTACAATGAGCAGTTCTTC. V gene TRBV6-5 combines with J gene TRBJ2-1; D is unresolved. V dropped 0 bases and J dropped 3 bases, with 12 bases sitting between them. Germline-derived CDR1 and CDR2 are MNHEY and SVGAGI. This CDR3 region has 16 residues.

The CDR3 bases are TGCGCCAGCAGTTCGACTAGGAACTACGAGCAGTACTTC. This codes for CASSSTRNYEQYF. The rearrangement uses TRBV10-1 and TRBJ2-7, with D tentatively TRBD2 (6 bases). This CDR3 region has 13 residues. V gave up 5 bases and J gave up 3 bases, with 11 bases separating them. CDR1 is WNHNN and CDR2 is SYGVQD in the germline V gene (reference sequence).

The chain uses TRBV28 and TRBJ2-7, with D hard to call. The CDR3 has 13 residues. Germline V gene sequence: CDR1 MDHEN, CDR2 SYDVKM. V was pared by 7 bases and J by 2 bases, with 12 bases between. The CDR3 bases are TGTGCCAGCATGGTGAGACACCCCTACGAGCAGTACTTC. Translating it yields CASMVRHPYEQYF. The full variable domain, its missing parts supplied by reference TRBV28 and TRBJ2-7, is DVKVTQSSRYLVKRTGEKVFLECVQDMDHENMFWYRQDPGLGLRLIYFSYDVKMKEKGDIPEGYSVSREKKERFSLILESASTNQTSMYLCASMVRHPYEQYFGPGTRLTVT.

The J gene is TRBJ2-7, the V gene TRBV12-3 or TRBV12-4; tentative D call: TRBD1 (5 bases). The CDR3 runs 12 residues. Trimming stripped 5 bases from V and 6 bases from J, with 11 bases between. CDR3 nucleotides: TGTGCCAGCAGTACTGACAGTGCCGAGCAGTACTTC. As protein: CASSTDSAEQYF.

The gene calls are TRBV5-1 and TRBJ2-1, with 10 positions matching TRBD2. The V gene's germline CDR1 is SGHRS and CDR2 YFSETQ. The CDR3 loop spans 15 amino acids. V dropped 1 base and J dropped 6; count of bases not matched to a gene: 4. The CDR3 DNA reads TGCGCCAGCAGCTTGATGGCTAGCGGGAGCAATGAGCAGTTCTTC. Its translation: CASSLMASGSNEQFF.

CDR3 in DNA: TGTGCCACCAGTGATGGGGGGGTAAAGAATGAGCAGTTCTTC. Translation gives CATSDGGVKNEQFF. This chain connects TRBV24-1 to TRBJ2-1; 7 bases map to TRBD2. Unmatched junction bases numbered 5, after V lost 3 bases and J lost 7 bases. The CDR3 consists of 14 residues. Germline assignment: CDR1 KGHDR and CDR2 SFDVKD.

The V and J genes are TRBV2 and TRBJ2-3; the match to TRBD2 covers 11 bases. V lost 9 bases and J lost 2; bases outside the gene matches: 4. CDR3 length: 14 amino acids. Germline loops: CDR1 SNHLY, CDR2 FYNNEI. In DNA, the CDR3 is TGTGCCAGACTAGCGGGAGAGATCACAGATACGCAGTATTTT. This codes for CARLAGEITDTQYF.